This TCR beta chain was identified during a study of response to subunit inactivated influenza vaccine. Study findings and constraints: With each seasonal influenza vaccination, the authors suggested, few new T cells are recruited.

This clonotype has a handful of counts. Its antigen is still unknown. TCRdb ran MiXCR on the RT-PCR reads and lists one entry per CDR3 protein. Found here are 170,000 or so distinct CDR3 sequences, around 10% of them singletons; the top ten hold about a third. The sequence was collected from a man aged 45 to 75 who received an inactivated influenza vaccine. The starting material was CD8+ T cells sorted from PBMCs, obtained roughly 24 months after vaccination.

The CDR3 sequence: CASSQGGGETQYF. The CDR3 DNA sequence: TGCGCCAGCAGCCAAGGTGGGGGTGAGACCCAGTACTTC. The V gene is TRBV4-3, the J gene TRBJ2-5, with D possibly called TRBD1 or TRBD2 (5 bases each). Trimming removed 1 base from V and 5 bases from J, with 8 bases in between. There are 13 residues in the CDR3. Germline V lookup: CDR1 LGHNA, CDR2 YSLEER.